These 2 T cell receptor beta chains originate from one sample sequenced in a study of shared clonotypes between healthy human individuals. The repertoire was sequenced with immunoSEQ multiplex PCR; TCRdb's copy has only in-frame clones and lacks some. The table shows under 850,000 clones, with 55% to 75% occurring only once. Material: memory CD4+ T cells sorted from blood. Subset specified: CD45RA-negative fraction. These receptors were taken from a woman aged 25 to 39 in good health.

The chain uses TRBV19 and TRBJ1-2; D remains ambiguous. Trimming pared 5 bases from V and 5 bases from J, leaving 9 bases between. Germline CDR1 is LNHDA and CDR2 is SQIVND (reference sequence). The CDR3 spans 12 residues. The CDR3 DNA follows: TGTGCCAGTAGTTCCGGTCCGTATGGCTACACCTTC. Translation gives CASSSGPYGYTF. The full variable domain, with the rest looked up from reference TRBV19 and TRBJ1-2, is DGGITQSPKYLFRKEGQNVTLSCEQNLNHDAMYWYRQDPGQGLRLIYYSQIVNDFQKGDIAEGYSVSREKKESFPLTVTSAQKNPTAFYLCASSSGPYGYTFGSGTRLTVV.

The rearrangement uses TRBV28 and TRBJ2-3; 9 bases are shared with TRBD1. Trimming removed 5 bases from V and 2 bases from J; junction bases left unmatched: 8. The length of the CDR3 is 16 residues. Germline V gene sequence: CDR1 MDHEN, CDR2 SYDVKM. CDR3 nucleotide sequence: TGTGCCAGCAGTGTAGCGTACAGGGGGCACACAGATACGCAGTATTTT. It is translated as CASSVAYRGHTDTQYF.